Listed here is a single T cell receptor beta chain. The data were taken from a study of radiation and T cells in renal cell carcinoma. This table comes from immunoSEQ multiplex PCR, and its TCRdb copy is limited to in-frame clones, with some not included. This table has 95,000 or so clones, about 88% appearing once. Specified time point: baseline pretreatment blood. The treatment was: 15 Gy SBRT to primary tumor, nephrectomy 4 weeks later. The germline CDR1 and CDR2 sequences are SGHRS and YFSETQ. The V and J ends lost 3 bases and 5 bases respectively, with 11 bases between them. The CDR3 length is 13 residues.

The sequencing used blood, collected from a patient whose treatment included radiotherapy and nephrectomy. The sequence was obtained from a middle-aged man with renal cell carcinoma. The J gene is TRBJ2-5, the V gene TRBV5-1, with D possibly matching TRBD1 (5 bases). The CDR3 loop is CASSSTVDETQYF. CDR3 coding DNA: TGCGCCAGCAGCTCGACAGTCGACGAGACCCAGTACTTC.